This entry concerns a single T cell receptor beta chain. The data are from a study of blood T cell repertoires in COVID-19. Study overall: Both acute and convalescent COVID-19 samples were obtained from the United States, Italy and Spain. Sample material is recorded as cDNA or gDNA derived from T cells, B-cell-depleted T cells, or PBMCs.

Germline V CDR1 and CDR2: GTSNPN, SVGIG (reference sequence). J lost 2 bases, V lost 0 bases, and 4 bases had no gene match. The CDR3 consists of 15 residues. Only in-frame clones appear in the TCRdb table, and some are missing; sequencing was by immunoSEQ multiplex PCR. Of some 300,000 clones detected, about 90% appear once; the ten largest clones hold 6.3%. The source of this sequence is a woman aged 45-59 years with COVID-19, enrolled during active disease. Sample: peripheral blood. The gene calls are TRBV30 and TRBJ2-3; the match to TRBD2 covers 8 bases. CDR3 in amino acids: CAWSVGSGTTDTQYF. The CDR3 bases are TGTGCCTGGAGTGTGGGTAGCGGGACCACAGATACGCAGTATTTT.